The 16 T cell receptor beta chains listed next were all sequenced from one sample in a study of identical twins. TCRdb independently ran MiXCR on the 5' RACE reads; one entry per CDR3 protein. Of around 100,000 distinct CDR3 sequences in the sample, 5.9% were seen once. Sequencing input: memory T cells sorted from blood. Receptor source: a woman between 45 and 60 years old in good health.

This clonotype came up many times. This chain links TRBV20-1 with TRBJ2-1; D is possibly TRBD2 (6 bases). Germline CDR1 reads DFQATT; CDR2 reads SNEGSKA (reference sequence). V was shortened by 4 bases and J by 6 bases, with 16 bases between the two germline ends. This CDR3 is 14 amino acids long. The CDR3 here is CSAMNPKTSNEQFF. In DNA form, the CDR3 reads TGCAGTGCTATGAACCCTAAGACTAGCAATGAGCAGTTCTTC.

In this sample, this clonotype turned up many times. The V and J genes are TRBV11-3 and TRBJ2-1; the match to TRBD2 covers 7 bases. With V trimmed by 6 bases and J by 0 bases, 5 bases remained unmatched. Germline V CDR1 and CDR2: SGHNT, YENEEA. CDR3 length: 15 residues. The CDR3 bases are TGTGCCAGCAGGGAGCGGGGCGGCTCCTACAATGAGCAGTTCTTC. Residues: CASRERGGSYNEQFF. The variable domain in full, with the rest retrieved from reference TRBV11-3 and TRBJ2-1, is EAGVVQSPRYKIIEKKQPVAFWCNPISGHNTLYWYLQNLGQGPELLIRYENEEAVDDSQLPKDRFSAERLKGVDSTLKIQPAELGDSAVYLCASRERGGSYNEQFFGPGTRLTVL.

This clonotype appeared many times. The rearrangement links TRBV21-1 to TRBJ2-7; the table's D call, TRBD1, has no DNA check behind it. TRBV21-1 is annotated as a pseudogene. This CDR3 is built from 15 residues. CDR3 nucleotides: TGTGCCAGCAGCAAAGAGGGGGACCGCATCTACGAGCAGTACTTC. It codes for CASSKEGDRIYEQYF.

This chain joins TRBV24-1 and TRBJ2-2; 7 bases are a match to TRBD1. V lost 5 bases and J lost 2; bases outside the gene matches: 1. The CDR3 length is 14 residues. Germline V gene sequence: CDR1 KGHDR, CDR2 SFDVKD. The CDR3, as DNA: TGTGCCACCAGTGGGGACAGCAACACCGGGGAGCTGTTTTTT. Protein sequence: CATSGDSNTGELFF.

The chain uses TRBV7-9 and TRBJ2-4, with no clear D. The CDR3 sequence is 14 residues long. V lost 2 bases and J 0 bases, leaving 5 bases between the germline ends. The germline CDR1 and CDR2 sequences are SEHNR and FQNEAQ (reference sequence). The CDR3 DNA is TGTGCCAGCAGCTTAATGGCAGCCAAAAACATTCAGTACTTC. It translates to CASSLMAAKNIQYF.

This clonotype was counted at least ten times. The chain uses TRBV11-2 and TRBJ2-3; 7 bases are shared with TRBD2. The CDR3 is 14 residues long. In germline, CDR1 is SGHAT, CDR2 FQNNGV. Trimming at V came to 5 bases and at J to 5 bases, leaving 7 bases not matched to a gene. CDR3 coding DNA: TGTGCCAGCAGCCGGGGGGATGTGATAGATACGCAGTATTTT. Translated, it gives CASSRGDVIDTQYF.

This clonotype was seen many times. V gene TRBV24-1 combines with J gene TRBJ2-1; D is perhaps TRBD1 (7 bases). The CDR3 extends over 19 amino acids. Germline CDR1 and CDR2: KGHDR and SFDVKD. Trimming cost V 4 bases and J 1 base, with 22 bases left between them. The CDR3 loop is CATSDPISTGRRSYNEQFF. The DNA for the CDR3 is TGTGCCACCAGTGACCCCATTTCGACAGGGAGGAGGTCCTACAATGAGCAGTTCTTC.

The J gene is TRBJ2-1, the V gene TRBV29-1; D is perhaps TRBD1 or TRBD2 (5 bases each). There are 13 residues in the CDR3. Germline values: CDR1 SQVTM, CDR2 ANQGSEA. V was cut by 7 bases and J by 7 bases, with 17 bases left in between. CDR3 sequence reads: CSADRLGRNEQFF. CDR3 in DNA: TGCAGCGCTGACAGACTGGGACGTAATGAGCAGTTCTTC.

V gene TRBV19 combines with J gene TRBJ2-7, with D uncertain. Trimming cost V 0 bases and J 0 bases, with 6 bases left between them. CDR1 and CDR2 from the germline V gene are LNHDA and SQIVND (reference sequence). The CDR3 is 14 amino acids. Here the CDR3 reads CASSIDGGSYEQYF. The CDR3 nucleotides are TGTGCCAGTAGTATAGACGGCGGCTCCTACGAGCAGTACTTC.

This clonotype was observed many times. CDR3 residues: CASSLEIGTAYGYTF. DNA for the CDR3: TGTGCCAGCAGTTTAGAGATAGGGACAGCCTATGGCTACACCTTC. The rearrangement uses TRBV12-3 or TRBV12-4 and TRBJ1-2; 7 bases are a match to TRBD1. The CDR3 spans 15 residues. Germline trimming cut 1 base from V and 4 bases from J; bases unmatched to any gene: 6.

The sample holds many counts of this clonotype. The V call is TRBV6-1, the J call TRBJ2-7, with TRBD2 matching over 11 bases. V shed 3 bases and J 2 bases; nucleotides not matched to a gene: 6. The CDR3 spans 16 residues. In germline, CDR1 is MNHNS, CDR2 SASEGT. The CDR3 DNA sequence: TGTGCCAGCAGTGACCCCGGGACTAGCGGTACCTACGAGCAGTACGTC. It translates to CASSDPGTSGTYEQYV.

This clonotype was seen at least ten times. The J gene is TRBJ2-1, the V gene TRBV20-1; a weak D match, TRBD2 (6 bases). Germline lookup yields CDR1 DFQATT and CDR2 SNEGSKA (reference sequence). CDR3 length equals 15 residues. Trimming left V 5 bases short and J 7 bases short, with 21 bases between. In DNA form, the CDR3 reads TGCAGTGCTGGTCTCCCGGAGGGCCCCGAAAATGAGCAGTTCTTC. Translating it yields CSAGLPEGPENEQFF.

This clonotype has a count of ten or more. The chain combines TRBV5-1 with TRBJ2-1, with 12 positions matching TRBD2. The junction had 10 bases not matched to a gene; V was cut back by 0 bases and J by 9 bases. Per germline, CDR1 SGHRS and CDR2 YFSETQ. The CDR3 contains 17 residues. This CDR3 reads CASSLVRLAGGPGEQFF. CDR3 in DNA: TGCGCCAGCAGCTTGGTCCGCCTAGCGGGAGGGCCCGGTGAGCAGTTCTTC. The complete variable domain, with remaining parts taken from reference TRBV5-1 and TRBJ2-1, reads KAGVTQTPRYLIKTRGQQVTLSCSPISGHRSVSWYQQTPGQGLQFLFEYFSETQRNKGNFPGRFSGRQFSNSRSEMNVSTLELGDSALYLCASSLVRLAGGPGEQFFGPGTRLTVL.

This clonotype turned up a few times. The chain couples TRBV30 to TRBJ2-5; D is undetermined. Between the trimmed V and J ends, which lost 2 bases and 3 bases, there was a span of 1 base. The CDR3 runs to 10 residues. CDR1 GTSNPN and CDR2 SVGIG come from the germline V gene (reference sequence). CDR3 in DNA: TGTGCCTGGAGTAAAGAGACCCAGTACTTC. Translating gives CAWSKETQYF.

V is TRBV27 and J is TRBJ2-3; D is ambiguous. Germline V gives CDR1 MNHEY, CDR2 SMNVEV (reference sequence). V was clipped by 2 bases and J by 8 bases, with 14 bases between them. The length of the CDR3 is 14 residues. CDR3 amino acids: CASSLNEARGTQYF. CDR3 nucleotide sequence: TGTGCCAGCAGTTTAAATGAGGCCAGAGGTACGCAGTATTTT.

At least ten counts were recorded for this clonotype. The V and J genes are TRBV20-1 and TRBJ2-3; D unclear. The CDR3 runs to 12 residues. Germline lookup yields CDR1 DFQATT and CDR2 SNEGSKA (reference sequence). Between the trimmed V and J ends, which lost 1 base and 4 bases, there was a span of 6 bases. The CDR3 DNA reads TGCAGTGCTAGAGGAGGCCCAGATACGCAGTATTTT. Its protein product is CSARGGPDTQYF.